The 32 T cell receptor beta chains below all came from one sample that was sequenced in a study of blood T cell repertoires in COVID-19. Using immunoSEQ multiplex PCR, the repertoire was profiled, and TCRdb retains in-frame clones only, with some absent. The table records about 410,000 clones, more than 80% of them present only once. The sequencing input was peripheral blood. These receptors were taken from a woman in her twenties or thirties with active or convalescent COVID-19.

The CDR3 loop is CASSQDRAPYEQYF. CDR3 coding DNA: TGTGCCAGCAGCCAAGACAGGGCCCCCTACGAGCAGTACTTC. The chain couples TRBV6-5 to TRBJ2-7; TRBD1 matches at 7 bases. Germline loops: CDR1 MNHEY, CDR2 SVGAGI. Trimming took 6 bases from V and 2 from J; bases not matched to a gene: 7. The CDR3 runs 14 residues.

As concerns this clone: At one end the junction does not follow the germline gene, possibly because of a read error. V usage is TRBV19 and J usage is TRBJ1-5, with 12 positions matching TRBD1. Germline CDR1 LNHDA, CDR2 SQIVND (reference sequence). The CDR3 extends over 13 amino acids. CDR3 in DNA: TGTGCCAGTAGCCCCGGCCTCGGGACAGGGGGCGGCTTT. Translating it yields CASSPGLGTGGGF.

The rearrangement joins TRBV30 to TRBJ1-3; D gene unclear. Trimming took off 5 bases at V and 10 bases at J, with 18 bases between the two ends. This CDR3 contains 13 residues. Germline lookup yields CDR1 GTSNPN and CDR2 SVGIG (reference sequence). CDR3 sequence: CAWGPVWTGTIYF. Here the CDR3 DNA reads TGTGCCTGGGGGCCCGTCTGGACGGGAACCATATATTTT.

CDR3: CSVEGGRETEAFF. The DNA for the CDR3 is TGCAGCGTTGAAGGTGGTCGGGAGACTGAAGCTTTCTTT. The chain combines TRBV29-1 with TRBJ1-1, with D hard to call. This CDR3 contains 13 residues. The germline V gene encodes CDR1 SQVTM and CDR2 ANQGSEA. V was trimmed by 1 base and J by 5 bases, leaving 11 bases between them.

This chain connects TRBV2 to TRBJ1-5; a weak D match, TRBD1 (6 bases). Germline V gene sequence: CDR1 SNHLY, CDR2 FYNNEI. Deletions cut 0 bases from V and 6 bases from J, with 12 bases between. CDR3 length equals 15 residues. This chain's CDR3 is CASSEALQGSQPQHF. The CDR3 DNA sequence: TGTGCCAGCAGTGAAGCGCTTCAGGGGAGTCAGCCCCAGCATTTT.

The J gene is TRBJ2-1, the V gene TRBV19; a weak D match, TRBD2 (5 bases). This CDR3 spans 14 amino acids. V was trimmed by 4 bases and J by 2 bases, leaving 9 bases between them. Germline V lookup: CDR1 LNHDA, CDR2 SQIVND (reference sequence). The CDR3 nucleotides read TGTGCCAGTAGTAGAAGCGGTACCTACAATGAGCAGTTCTTC. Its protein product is CASSRSGTYNEQFF.

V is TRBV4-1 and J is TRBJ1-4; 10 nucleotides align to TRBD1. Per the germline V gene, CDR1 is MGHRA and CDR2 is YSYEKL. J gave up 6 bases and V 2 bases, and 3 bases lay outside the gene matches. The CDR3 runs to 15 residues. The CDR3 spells CASSQPGQGHEKLFF. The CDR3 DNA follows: TGCGCCAGCAGCCAACCGGGACAGGGGCATGAAAAACTGTTTTTT.

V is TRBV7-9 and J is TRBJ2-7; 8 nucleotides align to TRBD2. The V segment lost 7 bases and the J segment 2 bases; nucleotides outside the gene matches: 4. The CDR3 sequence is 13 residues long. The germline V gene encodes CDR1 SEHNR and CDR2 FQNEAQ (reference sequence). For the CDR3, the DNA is TGTGCCAGCACCGTAGCGGGGCCCTACGAGCAGTACTTC. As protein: CASTVAGPYEQYF.

The CDR3 sequence is CASSLDRVGDYGYTF. CDR3 in DNA: TGCGCCAGCAGCTTGGACAGGGTTGGGGACTATGGCTACACCTTC. This chain joins TRBV5-1 and TRBJ1-2; TRBD1 might be the D (6 bases). The germline V and J ends were trimmed by 0 bases and 3 bases, with 12 bases remaining between them. Germline loops: CDR1 SGHRS, CDR2 YFSETQ. The CDR3 runs 15 residues.

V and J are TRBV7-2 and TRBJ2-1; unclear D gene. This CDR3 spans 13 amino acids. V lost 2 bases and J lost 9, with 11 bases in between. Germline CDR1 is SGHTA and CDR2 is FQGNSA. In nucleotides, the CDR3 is TGTGCCAGCAGCTTAAACAGAGTCGGTGAGCAGTTCTTC. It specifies CASSLNRVGEQFF.

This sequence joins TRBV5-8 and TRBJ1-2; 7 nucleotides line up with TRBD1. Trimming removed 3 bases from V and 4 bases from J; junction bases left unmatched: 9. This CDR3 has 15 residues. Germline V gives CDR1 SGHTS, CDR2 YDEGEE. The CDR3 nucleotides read TGTGCCAGCAGCTGGAGGGACAGCCGATTCTATGGCTACACCTTC. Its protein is CASSWRDSRFYGYTF.

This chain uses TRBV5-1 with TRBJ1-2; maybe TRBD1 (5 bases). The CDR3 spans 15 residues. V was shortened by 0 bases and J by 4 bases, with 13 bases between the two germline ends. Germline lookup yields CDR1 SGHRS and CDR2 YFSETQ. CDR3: CASSLVSGVGYGYTF. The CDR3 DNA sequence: TGCGCCAGCAGCTTGGTATCGGGGGTAGGCTATGGCTACACCTTC.

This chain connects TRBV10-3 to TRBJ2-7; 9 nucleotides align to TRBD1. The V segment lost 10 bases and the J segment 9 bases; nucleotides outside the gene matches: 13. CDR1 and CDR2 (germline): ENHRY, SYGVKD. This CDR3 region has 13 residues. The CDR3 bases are TGTGCCACCGCACAGGGGGCGTCTGAGGGGCAGTACTTC. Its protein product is CATAQGASEGQYF.

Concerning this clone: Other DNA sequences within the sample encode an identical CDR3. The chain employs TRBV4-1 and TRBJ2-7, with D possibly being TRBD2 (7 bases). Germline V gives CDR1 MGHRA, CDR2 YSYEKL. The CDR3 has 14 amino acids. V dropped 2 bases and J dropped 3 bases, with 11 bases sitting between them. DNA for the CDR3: TGCGCCAGCAGCCAAAGAGGGGGGGACTACGAGCAGTACTTC. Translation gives CASSQRGGDYEQYF.

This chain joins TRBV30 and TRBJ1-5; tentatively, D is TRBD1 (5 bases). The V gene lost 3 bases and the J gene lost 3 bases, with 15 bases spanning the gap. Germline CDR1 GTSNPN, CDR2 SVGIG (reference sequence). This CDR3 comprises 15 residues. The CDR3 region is CAWSVGTTPNQPQHF. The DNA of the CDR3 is TGTGCCTGGAGCGTGGGGACTACACCCAATCAGCCCCAGCATTTT.

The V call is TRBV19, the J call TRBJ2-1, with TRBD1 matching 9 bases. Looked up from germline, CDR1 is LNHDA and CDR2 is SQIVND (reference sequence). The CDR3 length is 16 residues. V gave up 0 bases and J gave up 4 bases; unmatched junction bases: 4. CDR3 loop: CASSIEGTGTYNEQFF. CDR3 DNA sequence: TGTGCCAGTAGTATAGAAGGGACAGGGACTTACAATGAGCAGTTCTTC.

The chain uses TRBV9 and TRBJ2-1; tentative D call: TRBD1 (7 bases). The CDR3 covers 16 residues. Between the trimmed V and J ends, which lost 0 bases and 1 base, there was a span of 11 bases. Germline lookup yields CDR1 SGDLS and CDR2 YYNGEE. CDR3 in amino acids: CASSVAGGLSYNEQFF. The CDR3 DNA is TGTGCCAGCAGCGTAGCAGGGGGGTTGTCCTACAATGAGCAGTTCTTC.

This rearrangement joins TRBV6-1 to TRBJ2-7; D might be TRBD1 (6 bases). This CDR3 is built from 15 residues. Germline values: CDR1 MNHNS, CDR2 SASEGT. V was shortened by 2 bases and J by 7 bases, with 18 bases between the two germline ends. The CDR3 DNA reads TGTGCCAGCAGTGAATCCCCTGCAGGGGCCACGGAGCAGTACTTC. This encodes CASSESPAGATEQYF.

CDR3 loop: CASSLFNRLNTEAFF. CDR3 nucleotides: TGTGCCAGCAGCTTATTCAACAGGTTGAACACTGAAGCTTTCTTT. V gene TRBV7-9 combines with J gene TRBJ1-1; possible D gene TRBD1, 5 bases. From germline, CDR1 is SEHNR and CDR2 FQNEAQ (reference sequence). The CDR3 has 15 amino acids. V shed 2 bases and J shed 0 bases, with 10 bases lying between them.

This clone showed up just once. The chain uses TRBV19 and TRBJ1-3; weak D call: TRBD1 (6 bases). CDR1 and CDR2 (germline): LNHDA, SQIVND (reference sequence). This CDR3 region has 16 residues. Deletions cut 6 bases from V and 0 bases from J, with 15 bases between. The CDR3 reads CASSSLGQSSGNTIYF. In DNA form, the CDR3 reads TGTGCCAGTAGCAGCCTCGGACAGTCCTCTGGAAACACCATATATTTT.

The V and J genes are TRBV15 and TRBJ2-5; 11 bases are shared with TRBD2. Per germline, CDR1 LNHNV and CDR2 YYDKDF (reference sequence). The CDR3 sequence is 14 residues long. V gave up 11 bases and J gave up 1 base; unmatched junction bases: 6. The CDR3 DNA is TGTGCCTCTCGGCTAGCGGGGGGCCAAGAGACCCAGTACTTC. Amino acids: CASRLAGGQETQYF.

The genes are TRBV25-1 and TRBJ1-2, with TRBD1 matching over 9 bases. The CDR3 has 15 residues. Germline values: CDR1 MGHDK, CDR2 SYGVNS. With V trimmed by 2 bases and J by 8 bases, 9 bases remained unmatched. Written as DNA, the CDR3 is TGTGCCAGCAGTGAAGGGACAGGGAGGCCTCGCGGCTACACCTTC. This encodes CASSEGTGRPRGYTF.

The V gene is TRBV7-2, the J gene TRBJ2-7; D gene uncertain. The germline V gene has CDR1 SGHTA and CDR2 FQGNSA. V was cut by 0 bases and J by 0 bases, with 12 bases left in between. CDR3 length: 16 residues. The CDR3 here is CASSLAPSLSSYEQYF. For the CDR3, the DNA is TGTGCCAGCAGCTTAGCGCCGAGCCTGAGCTCCTACGAGCAGTACTTC.

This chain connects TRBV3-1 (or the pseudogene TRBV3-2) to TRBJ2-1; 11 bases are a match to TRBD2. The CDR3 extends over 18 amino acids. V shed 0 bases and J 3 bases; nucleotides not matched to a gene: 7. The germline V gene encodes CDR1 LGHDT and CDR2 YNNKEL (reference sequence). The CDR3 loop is CASSQDRTSGLSYNEQFF. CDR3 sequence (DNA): TGTGCCAGCAGCCAAGACCGGACTAGCGGGTTAAGCTACAATGAGCAGTTCTTC.

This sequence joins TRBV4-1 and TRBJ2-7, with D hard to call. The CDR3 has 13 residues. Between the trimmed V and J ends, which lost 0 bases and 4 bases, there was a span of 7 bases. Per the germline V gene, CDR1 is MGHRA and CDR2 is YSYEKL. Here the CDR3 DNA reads TGCGCCAGCAGCCAAGAAACCCGGTACGAGCAGTACTTC. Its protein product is CASSQETRYEQYF.

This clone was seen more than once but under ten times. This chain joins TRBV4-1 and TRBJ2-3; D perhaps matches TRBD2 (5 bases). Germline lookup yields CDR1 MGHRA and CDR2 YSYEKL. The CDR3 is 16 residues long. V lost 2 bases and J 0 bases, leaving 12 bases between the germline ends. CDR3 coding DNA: TGCGCCAGCAGCCAATTCGAACTAGGCAGCACAGATACGCAGTATTTT. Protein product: CASSQFELGSTDTQYF.

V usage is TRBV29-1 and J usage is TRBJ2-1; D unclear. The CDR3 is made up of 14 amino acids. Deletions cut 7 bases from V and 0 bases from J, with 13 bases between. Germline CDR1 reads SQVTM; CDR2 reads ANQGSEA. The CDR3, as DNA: TGCAGCGCCCAGGAAGGTTTCTCCTACAATGAGCAGTTCTTC. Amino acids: CSAQEGFSYNEQFF.

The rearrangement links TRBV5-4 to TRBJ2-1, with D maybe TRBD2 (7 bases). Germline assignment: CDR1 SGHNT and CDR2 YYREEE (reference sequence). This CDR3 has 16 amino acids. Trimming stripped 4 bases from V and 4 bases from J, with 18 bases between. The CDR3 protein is CASSRAGASGYNEQFF. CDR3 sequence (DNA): TGTGCCAGCAGCCGCGCGGGGGCTAGCGGATACAATGAGCAGTTCTTC.

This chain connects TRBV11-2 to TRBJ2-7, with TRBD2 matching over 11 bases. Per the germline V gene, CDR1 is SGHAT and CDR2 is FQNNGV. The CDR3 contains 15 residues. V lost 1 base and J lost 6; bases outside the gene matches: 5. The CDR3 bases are TGTGCCAGCAGCTTAGTACAACTAGCGGGAGTCGAGCAGTACTTC. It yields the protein CASSLVQLAGVEQYF.

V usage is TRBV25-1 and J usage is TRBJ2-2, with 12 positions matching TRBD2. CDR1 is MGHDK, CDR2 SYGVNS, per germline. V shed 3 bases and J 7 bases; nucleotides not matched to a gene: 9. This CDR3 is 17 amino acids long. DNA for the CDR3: TGTGCCAGCAGTGATTCGCTAGCGGGAGGGCCAGGCGGGGAGCTGTTTTTT. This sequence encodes CASSDSLAGGPGGELFF.

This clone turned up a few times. CDR3 DNA sequence: TGTGCCAGTAATACAGGGTTTAAGAATCAGCCCCAGCATTTT. Translating gives CASNTGFKNQPQHF. The V and J genes are TRBV19 and TRBJ1-5, with D perhaps matching TRBD1 (6 bases). CDR1 LNHDA and CDR2 SQIVND come from the germline V gene (reference sequence). The ends were cut back, 7 bases at V and 4 bases at J, with 14 bases in the middle. The CDR3 has 14 amino acids.

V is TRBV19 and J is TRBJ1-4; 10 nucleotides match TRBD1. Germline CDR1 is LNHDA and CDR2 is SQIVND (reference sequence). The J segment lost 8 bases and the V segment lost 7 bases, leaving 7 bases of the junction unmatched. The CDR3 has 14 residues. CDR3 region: CASMEGTGVEKLFF. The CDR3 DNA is TGTGCCAGTATGGAGGGGACAGGGGTCGAAAAACTGTTTTTT.